The 30 T cell receptor beta chains presented below share a single source sample, sequenced in a study of blood T cell repertoires in COVID-19 (dated by TCRdb to the early 2020s). The library was obtained by the immunoSEQ multiplex PCR assay. Not all clones reach the TCRdb copy of this immuneACCESS table, which keeps in-frame sequences only. Checked studies attribute under half of the gap to unresolved V genes and leave the rest unexplained. Present in this sample are 150,000 to 200,000 clones, 70% to 90% of which were seen just once. 0.95% of the sample is in the top ten clones. Source material: peripheral blood. The receptors shown here come from a man aged 55 to 70 with COVID-19, enrolled during active disease.

The J gene is TRBJ1-6, the V gene TRBV5-1; no definite D call. CDR3 length: 13 amino acids. The germline V and J ends were trimmed by 3 bases and 10 bases, with 11 bases remaining between them. Germline V CDR1 and CDR2: SGHRS, YFSETQ. CDR3 amino acids: CASSSSEESPLHF. The DNA for the CDR3 is TGCGCCAGCAGCTCCTCAGAGGAATCACCCCTCCACTTT.

The rearrangement links TRBV29-1 to TRBJ2-3; possibly TRBD2 for D (6 bases). The CDR3 runs to 13 residues. The V gene's germline CDR1 is SQVTM and CDR2 ANQGSEA. V lost 4 bases and J lost 6, with 14 bases in between. The CDR3: CSVAPGTWDTQYF. The CDR3 bases are TGCAGCGTTGCCCCAGGGACTTGGGATACGCAGTATTTT.

The chain recombines TRBV16 with TRBJ1-5; D may be TRBD1 (5 bases). V lost 4 bases, J lost 4 bases, and 20 bases lay in between. This CDR3 has 17 residues. Germline V lookup: CDR1 KGHSY, CDR2 FQNENV. The DNA for the CDR3 is TGTGCCAGCAGCCGACACGCTGTAAGGGAGGGGAATCAGCCCCAGCATTTT. Translating gives CASSRHAVREGNQPQHF.

The chain carries TRBV5-1 and TRBJ1-4; D perhaps matches TRBD1 (6 bases). Trimming pared 4 bases from V and 5 bases from J, leaving 9 bases between. This CDR3 comprises 13 residues. Germline loops: CDR1 SGHRS, CDR2 YFSETQ. The CDR3 region is CASSLDRNEKLFF. CDR3 in DNA: TGCGCCAGCAGCCTGGACAGAAATGAAAAACTGTTTTTT.

The chain recombines TRBV5-8 with TRBJ1-5; D call uncertain. V was clipped by 4 bases and J by 5 bases, with 10 bases between them. This CDR3 is 13 amino acids long. In germline, CDR1 is SGHTS, CDR2 YDEGEE. CDR3 loop: CASSLRGDQPQHF. CDR3 sequence (DNA): TGTGCCAGCAGCCTGCGAGGTGATCAGCCCCAGCATTTT.

The chain has TRBV5-4 and TRBJ2-2, with a possible D match to TRBD1 (5 bases). Germline V lookup: CDR1 SGHNT, CDR2 YYREEE (reference sequence). The CDR3 loop spans 15 amino acids. The V and J ends lost 0 bases and 7 bases respectively, with 13 bases between them. This CDR3 is CASSLESGSIGELFF. In nucleotides, the CDR3 is TGTGCCAGCAGCTTGGAATCAGGGTCTATCGGGGAGCTGTTTTTT.

J is TRBJ1-1 and V is TRBV30; D is ambiguous. The CDR3 has 13 amino acids. Germline V gene data show CDR1 as GTSNPN and CDR2 as SVGIG (reference sequence). Trimming cost V 3 bases and J 0 bases, with 8 bases left between them. The CDR3 is CAWRVGVNTEAFF. CDR3 nucleotide sequence: TGTGCCTGGAGGGTTGGAGTGAACACTGAAGCTTTCTTT. Variable domain in full (rest from reference TRBV30 and TRBJ1-1): SQTIHQWPATLVQPVGSPLSLECTVEGTSNPNLYWYRQAAGRGLQLLFYSVGIGQISSEVPQNLSASRPQDRQFILSSKKLLLSDSGFYLCAWRVGVNTEAFFGQGTRLTVV.

This clone was observed a few times. The genes are TRBV3-1 (or the pseudogene TRBV3-2) and TRBJ2-1, with 9 nucleotides matching TRBD1. CDR1 and CDR2 (germline): LGHDT, YNNKEL (reference sequence). V lost 0 bases, J lost 3 bases, and 3 bases stayed unmatched. The CDR3 is 16 residues long. DNA of the CDR3: TGTGCCAGCAGCCAAGACCCGGGACAGGGCTACAATGAGCAGTTCTTC. Its translation: CASSQDPGQGYNEQFF.

This chain links TRBV6-5 with TRBJ1-1; TRBD1 agrees at 10 bases. This CDR3 is 14 amino acids long. The germline CDR1 and CDR2 sequences are MNHEY and SVGAGI. The V and J ends lost 4 bases and 6 bases, in that order; junction bases with no gene match: 5. The CDR3 coding sequence is TGTGCCAGCAGTTCACAGGACAGGGGGTCTGAAGCTTTCTTT. Its protein product is CASSSQDRGSEAFF.

This clone is a singleton in its sample. The CDR3 reads CASSQSTRGPLYGRGYEQYF. The CDR3 DNA follows: TGCGCCAGCAGTCAATCAACGAGGGGGCCCCTGTACGGCCGAGGCTACGAGCAGTACTTC. The chain employs TRBV23-1 and TRBJ2-7; TRBD1 matches 7 bases. TRBV23-1 is treated as an ORF (open reading frame) with a function not yet certain. V shed 0 bases, J shed 3 bases, and the junction held 20 bases outside the gene matches. The length of the CDR3 is 20 residues.

The CDR3 region is CAIRAGTGDEKLFF. In DNA, the CDR3 is TGTGCCATCAGGGCCGGGACAGGGGACGAAAAACTGTTTTTT. The genes are TRBV10-3 and TRBJ1-4; TRBD1 agrees at 10 bases. From germline, CDR1 is ENHRY and CDR2 SYGVKD. V shed 6 bases and J 8 bases; nucleotides not matched to a gene: 6. CDR3 length: 14 amino acids.

The rearrangement links TRBV5-6 to TRBJ1-2, with D possibly matching TRBD1 (5 bases). The germline V and J ends were trimmed by 0 bases and 2 bases, with 11 bases remaining between them. Germline V gene lookup returns CDR1 SGHDT and CDR2 YYEEEE. CDR3 length equals 15 residues. The CDR3 coding sequence is TGTGCCAGCAGCTTGGCCGGAGGGGCAAACTATGGCTACACCTTC. Its translation is CASSLAGGANYGYTF.

This chain joins TRBV28 and TRBJ1-4; no firm D call. CDR1 and CDR2 (germline): MDHEN, SYDVKM. The CDR3 has 14 residues. V lost 2 bases to trimming and J lost 5 bases, with 9 bases between them. CDR3 in amino acids: CASSLDIANEKLFF. CDR3 sequence (DNA): TGTGCCAGCAGTTTAGACATAGCGAATGAAAAACTGTTTTTT.

The CDR3 DNA sequence: TGTGCCATCAGTGAGGGGCCGGGACATTATTCACCCCTCCACTTT. It encodes CAISEGPGHYSPLHF. This sequence joins TRBV10-3 and TRBJ1-6, with D tentatively TRBD1 (6 bases). The V gene's germline CDR1 is ENHRY and CDR2 SYGVKD. This CDR3 is 15 amino acids long. V shed 2 bases and J shed 8 bases, with 13 bases lying between them.

CDR3 sequence: CASSPFVSSYEQYF. As DNA, the CDR3 is TGTGCCAGCAGCCCCTTCGTCAGCTCCTACGAGCAGTACTTC. The V and J genes are TRBV7-2 and TRBJ2-7; D not certain. The germline V and J ends were trimmed by 5 bases and 0 bases, with 11 bases remaining between them. In germline, CDR1 is SGHTA, CDR2 FQGNSA. This CDR3 region has 14 residues.

The J gene is TRBJ1-5, the V gene TRBV7-2; 9 bases fit TRBD1. V dropped 4 bases and J dropped 6; count of bases not matched to a gene: 4. The germline V gene encodes CDR1 SGHTA and CDR2 FQGNSA. The CDR3 consists of 14 residues. Written as DNA, the CDR3 is TGTGCCAGCAGCTGGGACAGGGTAGGTCAGCCCCAGCATTTT. It codes for CASSWDRVGQPQHF.

The CDR3 sequence is CASSQAGTGGNEKLFF. The CDR3 DNA reads as TGCGCCAGCAGCCAAGCGGGGACAGGTGGCAATGAAAAACTGTTTTTT. The V gene is TRBV4-3, the J gene TRBJ1-4; 8 bases agree with TRBD1. J lost 5 bases, V lost 1 base, and 6 bases had no gene match. The CDR3 has 16 residues. Germline CDR1 is LGHNA and CDR2 is YSLEER.

In its sample, this clone was seen once. One end of the junction varies from germline; a read error may be responsible. The chain recombines TRBV3-1 (or the pseudogene TRBV3-2) with TRBJ2-7; tentative D call: TRBD1 (5 bases). The CDR3 loop spans 14 amino acids. Germline V lookup: CDR1 LGHDT, CDR2 YNNKEL (reference sequence). CDR3: CASSQGAVRGEQYF. The CDR3 bases are TGTGCCAGCAGTCAAGGGGCAGTACGTGGCGAGCAGTACTTC.

The V and J genes are TRBV5-6 and TRBJ1-1, with D possibly matching TRBD1 (6 bases). The length of the CDR3 is 15 residues. CDR1 and CDR2 (germline): SGHDT, YYEEEE. Trimming took 4 bases from V and 4 from J, leaving 17 bases between them. As DNA, the CDR3 is TGTGCCAGCAGCCATACCAGGGGATGGATCACTGAAGCTTTCTTT. Protein product: CASSHTRGWITEAFF.

The V gene is TRBV19, the J gene TRBJ1-3, with 12 bases fitting TRBD1. V shed 2 bases and J 4 bases; nucleotides not matched to a gene: 3. The CDR3 totals 16 residues. The V gene's germline CDR1 is LNHDA and CDR2 SQIVND (reference sequence). The CDR3 DNA reads as TGTGCCAGTAGTATACGGGACAGGGGGCCCGGAAACACCATATATTTT. Protein sequence: CASSIRDRGPGNTIYF.

The chain employs TRBV5-1 and TRBJ1-5, with 9 bases identical to TRBD1. Germline V gene data show CDR1 as SGHRS and CDR2 as YFSETQ. V lost 4 bases to trimming and J lost 7 bases; unmatched junction nucleotides: 9. CDR3 size: 15 residues. CDR3 coding DNA: TGCGCCAGCAGCACGGGGACAGGGCTAGACCAGCCCCAGCATTTT. It codes for CASSTGTGLDQPQHF. Combining the CDR3 with reference TRBV5-1 and TRBJ1-5 gives the whole variable domain KAGVTQTPRYLIKTRGQQVTLSCSPISGHRSVSWYQQTPGQGLQFLFEYFSETQRNKGNFPGRFSGRQFSNSRSEMNVSTLELGDSALYLCASSTGTGLDQPQHFGDGTRLSIL.

The J gene is TRBJ1-1, the V gene TRBV6-2 or TRBV6-3; 7 bases fit TRBD1. After removal of 5 bases from V and 1 base from J, the junction contained 4 bases not matched to a gene. Germline CDR1 MNHEY, CDR2 SVGEGT. The CDR3 sequence is 14 residues long. The CDR3 protein is CASSDWTGNTEAFF. In DNA form, the CDR3 reads TGTGCCAGCAGTGACTGGACAGGGAACACTGAAGCTTTCTTT.

This CDR3 is CASRVDTPYGYTF. The CDR3, as DNA: TGTGCCAGCAGGGTGGACACTCCTTATGGCTACACCTTC. This chain connects TRBV6-5 to TRBJ1-2, with a possible D match to TRBD1 (5 bases). Between the trimmed V and J ends, which lost 6 bases and 5 bases, there was a span of 13 bases. The CDR3 loop spans 13 amino acids. From germline, CDR1 is MNHEY and CDR2 SVGAGI.

This chain joins TRBV24-1 and TRBJ1-1, with 8 bases lining up with TRBD1. V shed 3 bases and J 4 bases; nucleotides not matched to a gene: 6. Germline V gives CDR1 KGHDR, CDR2 SFDVKD. The CDR3 runs to 15 residues. The CDR3 spells CATSDPRQGTTEAFF. As DNA, the CDR3 is TGTGCCACCAGTGATCCGAGACAGGGGACCACTGAAGCTTTCTTT.

The chain is built from TRBV9 and TRBJ2-3, with 14 bases fitting TRBD2. This CDR3 comprises 15 residues. CDR1 is SGDLS, CDR2 YYNGEE, per germline. V shed 4 bases and J 5 bases; nucleotides not matched to a gene: 3. In nucleotides, the CDR3 is TGTGCCAGCAGCCCTGGGACTAGCGGGGGAGATACGCAGTATTTT. Translated, it gives CASSPGTSGGDTQYF.

V and J are TRBV7-9 and TRBJ1-5, with D unclear. V gave up 5 bases and J gave up 7 bases, with 12 bases separating them. The CDR3 is 13 amino acids. The germline gives CDR1 SEHNR, CDR2 FQNEAQ (reference sequence). DNA for the CDR3: TGTGCCAGCAGCCTAGGATGGAGGCAGCCCCAGCATTTT. Protein sequence: CASSLGWRQPQHF.

V is TRBV7-8 and J is TRBJ2-2; 9 bases match TRBD2. Germline V lookup: CDR1 SGHVS, CDR2 FQNEAQ. The CDR3 has 17 amino acids. The V segment lost 6 bases and the J segment 5 bases; nucleotides outside the gene matches: 13. CDR3 nucleotide sequence: TGTGCCAGCAGTCGACGGATAGCGGGAGTAGAGACCGGGGAGCTGTTTTTT. Translated, it gives CASSRRIAGVETGELFF.

This clone appeared once. This chain connects TRBV27 to TRBJ1-2; 8 bases line up with TRBD1. The germline CDR1 and CDR2 sequences are MNHEY and SMNVEV (reference sequence). J gave up 7 bases and V 4 bases, and 8 bases lay outside the gene matches. The CDR3 contains 14 residues. The CDR3 region is CASSSRTGSIGYTF. The CDR3 nucleotides are TGTGCCAGCAGTTCTAGGACAGGGAGTATTGGCTACACCTTC.

This clone has just a few counts. The rearrangement uses TRBV2 and TRBJ1-2, with 11 bases lining up with TRBD1. The CDR3 has 17 residues. The V segment lost 7 bases and the J segment 2 bases; nucleotides outside the gene matches: 12. Germline CDR1 reads SNHLY; CDR2 reads FYNNEI. CDR3 in DNA: TGTGCCAGCACCAGGGACAGGGGGGTCCTCGGGAACTATGGCTACACCTTC. Its protein product is CASTRDRGVLGNYGYTF.

This clone was found once. The gene calls are TRBV30 and TRBJ1-1; D unresolved. V was pared by 0 bases and J by 1 base, with 12 bases between. Germline V gives CDR1 GTSNPN, CDR2 SVGIG (reference sequence). The CDR3 contains 15 residues. The CDR3 region is CAWSVRSSGNTEAFF. CDR3 in DNA: TGTGCCTGGAGTGTACGATCATCCGGGAACACTGAAGCTTTCTTT.